The 8 T cell receptor beta chains in this list originate from one sample, sequenced in a study of T cells after yellow fever vaccination (dated by TCRdb to the late 2010s). The treatment or condition label here, explained by the study, means: live attenuated yellow fever vaccine strain. The protocol used for the library was 5' RACE. The instrument was an Illumina HiSeq 2500. The public sequencing data were trimmed at Q25 with fastp and processed into clonotypes with MiXCR by TCRdb, which kept only in-frame beta chains. Rows are unified per CDR3 protein, each entry keeping the most common DNA and genes. The sample records hundreds of thousands of distinct CDR3 sequences, roughly an eighth of which are singletons. Around 14% of the sample belongs to the ten largest clones. The material was PBMCs, obtained on the day of the yellow fever booster vaccination. The source of these receptors is a man aged 25-45 years who received the YFV17D yellow fever vaccine.

The genes are TRBV20-1 and TRBJ2-7; D possibly uses TRBD1 or TRBD2 (6 bases each). The germline V and J ends were trimmed by 2 bases and 2 bases, with 16 bases remaining between them. Germline values: CDR1 DFQATT, CDR2 SNEGSKA (reference sequence). The CDR3 spans 15 residues. The chain's CDR3 is CSARQLGGIAYEQYF. In nucleotides, the CDR3 is TGCAGTGCTAGACAACTAGGGGGGATCGCCTACGAGCAGTACTTC.

This clonotype was counted between two and nine times. The gene calls are TRBV3-1 and TRBJ2-3; TRBD2 is a possible D gene (6 bases). CDR3 length: 14 amino acids. Trimming removed 0 bases at V and 13 bases at J, with 17 bases between. CDR1 and CDR2 (germline): LGHDT, YNNKEL (reference sequence). The DNA of the CDR3 is TGTGCCAGCAGCCAAGAATCGAAAGCGGGCCACAAGTATTTT. This encodes CASSQESKAGHKYF.

This clonotype turned up a few times. The chain employs TRBV5-1 and TRBJ2-4, with 12 bases aligning to TRBD2. J lost 8 bases, V lost 0 bases, and 3 bases had no gene match. Per the germline V gene, CDR1 is SGHRS and CDR2 is YFSETQ. CDR3 length: 15 amino acids. This CDR3 reads CASSLGLAGVDIQYF. CDR3 coding DNA: TGCGCCAGCAGCTTGGGACTAGCGGGAGTGGACATTCAGTACTTC.

A few counts support this clonotype. This chain links TRBV11-3 with TRBJ2-7; the D call may be TRBD1 or TRBD2 (5 bases each). There are 12 residues in the CDR3. V was cut by 4 bases and J by 4 bases, with 8 bases left in between. The germline V gene has CDR1 SGHNT and CDR2 YENEEA. The DNA of the CDR3 is TGTGCCAGCAGCTGGGACGGTTACGAGCAGTACTTC. Translated, it gives CASSWDGYEQYF.

A few counts support this clonotype. The chain carries TRBV10-3 and TRBJ1-1; D remains ambiguous. The V and J ends lost 6 bases and 0 bases respectively, with 11 bases between them. The CDR3 loop spans 14 amino acids. Germline V gene data show CDR1 as ENHRY and CDR2 as SYGVKD. The CDR3 reads CAIRISEMNTEAFF. The DNA for the CDR3 is TGTGCCATCAGGATTTCGGAGATGAACACTGAAGCTTTCTTT.

This clonotype was seen more than once but under ten times. The chain uses TRBV20-1 and TRBJ2-1, with 7 bases identical to TRBD2. CDR1 is DFQATT, CDR2 SNEGSKA, per germline (reference sequence). The J segment lost 2 bases and the V segment lost 6 bases, leaving 4 bases of the junction unmatched. The CDR3 totals 13 residues. Written as DNA, the CDR3 is TGCAGTGCCCGGGGGGTACCCTACAATGAGCAGTTCTTC. The encoded protein is CSARGVPYNEQFF.

This clonotype was seen many times. The chain employs TRBV29-1 and TRBJ2-7, with 9 nucleotides matching TRBD1. The CDR3 has 17 amino acids. The germline V gene encodes CDR1 SQVTM and CDR2 ANQGSEA. The ends lost 7 bases at V and 3 bases at J; junction bases unmatched: 19. The CDR3 loop reads CSALWTGAYPLFYEQYF. The CDR3 DNA follows: TGCAGCGCACTTTGGACAGGGGCGTACCCCCTGTTCTACGAGCAGTACTTC.

This clonotype has just a few counts. The rearrangement joins TRBV6-2 or TRBV6-3 to TRBJ2-7, with no clear D. CDR1 and CDR2 (germline): MNHEY, SVGEGT. The CDR3 loop spans 17 amino acids. V dropped 0 bases and J dropped 2 bases, with 17 bases sitting between them. The CDR3 protein is CASSYSNQQAGAYEQYF. CDR3 DNA: TGTGCCAGCAGTTACTCGAACCAGCAGGCTGGAGCCTACGAGCAGTACTTC.